This TCR beta chain was identified in a study of blood T cell repertoires in COVID-19. Study details: Both acute and convalescent COVID-19 samples were obtained from the United States, Italy and Spain. PBMCs, B-cell-depleted T cells, or T cells were the source of the cDNA or gDNA that made up the material.

Produced via immunoSEQ multiplex PCR; TCRdb's table is partial and in-frame only. Here the sample spans fewer than 300,000 clones, approximately 92% being singletons. Participants' own reports of clinical history determined their cohort assignment. The study counted Cohort 3 donors as recovered given two negative PCRs, clearance, or symptom resolution. The germline V and J ends were trimmed by 1 base and 0 bases, with 5 bases remaining between them. CDR3 length: 15 residues. Germline CDR1 is SGHKS and CDR2 is YYEKEE (reference sequence). This chain connects TRBV5-5 to TRBJ2-6; no definite D call. Sequenced input: PBMCs or T cells enriched from blood (not recorded which). This TCR came from a young woman who had recovered from COVID-19. The CDR3 coding sequence is TGTGCCAGCAGCTTGATAGTCTCTGGGGCCAACGTCCTGACTTTC. It codes for CASSLIVSGANVLTF. The full variable domain, completed using reference TRBV5-5 and TRBJ2-6, is DAGVTQSPTHLIKTRGQQVTLRCSPISGHKSVSWYQQVLGQGPQFIFQYYEKEERGRGNFPDRFSARQFPNYSSELNVNALLLGDSALYLCASSLIVSGANVLTFGAGSRLTVL.